This entry concerns a single T cell receptor beta chain. The CDR3 runs to 16 residues. Germline-derived CDR1 and CDR2 are SGHAT and FQNNGV. V was trimmed by 2 bases and J by 0 bases, leaving 11 bases between them. The Seattle patients, enrolled during active infection, were followed longitudinally. The data derive from a study of blood T cell repertoires in COVID-19. The wider study: The United States, Italy and Spain supplied acute and convalescent COVID-19 samples. T cells, B-cell-depleted T cells, or PBMCs supplied cDNA or gDNA.

In the authors' methods: Counts of nucleated cells, estimated from reference gene primer amplification, were obtained. Sequencing used immunoSEQ multiplex PCR; TCRdb keeps in-frame clones, though not all of them. V and J calls and clone size come straight from that table; D and trimming were deduced from the DNA. This table has around 300,000 clones, more than 80% appearing once. The sequencing input was peripheral blood. The rearrangement uses TRBV11-2 and TRBJ2-1, with D possibly being TRBD2 (6 bases). The TCR was taken from a woman in her twenties or thirties with COVID-19, enrolled during active disease. DNA for the CDR3: TGTGCCAGCAGCTTACGGGACTTCAGCTCCTACAATGAGCAGTTCTTC. Its protein is CASSLRDFSSYNEQFF.